This paragraph reports one T cell receptor (beta chain). Sequencing was performed with immunoSEQ multiplex PCR; in TCRdb, only in-frame clones are kept and a portion is missing. The data hold about 150,000 clones, with 89% observed a single time. The data stem from a study of control samples from healthy donors and cancer patients. Germline CDR1 is LNHDA and CDR2 is SQIVND (reference sequence). The CDR3 is made up of 16 amino acids. The V end was cut by 4 bases, the J end by 9 bases, with 19 bases between. The origin of this receptor is a man under 40 in good health. The sequenced sample consisted of blood. The chain combines TRBV19 with TRBJ1-6, with a tentative D call TRBD1 (5 bases). This chain's CDR3 is CASSTRGGRGGSPLHF. CDR3 DNA: TGTGCCAGTAGTACCCGTGGAGGGAGGGGTGGTTCACCCCTCCACTTT. The full variable domain, with the rest looked up from reference TRBV19 and TRBJ1-6, is DGGITQSPKYLFRKEGQNVTLSCEQNLNHDAMYWYRQDPGQGLRLIYYSQIVNDFQKGDIAEGYSVSREKKESFPLTVTSAQKNPTAFYLCASSTRGGRGGSPLHFGNGTRLTVT.